Each of the 5 T cell receptor beta chains below was sequenced from the same sample in a study of T cell responses to AZD1222 COVID-19 vaccine. Profiling relied on immunoSEQ multiplex PCR, and the TCRdb table lists in-frame clones only, not all of them. The repertoire holds around 140,000 clones, 85% to 95% seen once, with roughly 3.5% in the top ten. This sample comprised peripheral blood, obtained 28 days after the second AZD1222 dose. These receptors were obtained from an adult who received the AZD1222 COVID-19 vaccine.

The CDR3 nucleotides read TGCAGTGCTAGTATCTGGGACAGTAACTATGGCTACACCTTC. Translated, it gives CSASIWDSNYGYTF. The chain has TRBV20-1 and TRBJ1-2; 7 bases are shared with TRBD1. CDR1 and CDR2 from the germline V gene are DFQATT and SNEGSKA (reference sequence). The length of the CDR3 is 14 residues. V shed 3 bases and J 1 base; nucleotides not matched to a gene: 5.

J is TRBJ1-2 and V is TRBV5-1; possibly TRBD1 for D (6 bases). There are 14 residues in the CDR3. Germline CDR1 and CDR2: SGHRS and YFSETQ. Trimming removed 0 bases from V and 4 bases from J, with 10 bases in between. The CDR3 DNA reads TGCGCCAGCAGCTTGGGTGAGGGGGGCTATGGCTACACCTTC. Translated: CASSLGEGGYGYTF.

A single count supports this clone. V and J are TRBV9 and TRBJ2-7; 7 bases match TRBD1. The length of the CDR3 is 15 residues. The V segment lost 3 bases and the J segment 1 base; nucleotides outside the gene matches: 7. The germline CDR1 and CDR2 sequences are SGDLS and YYNGEE. CDR3 region: CASSASGRGSYEQYF. CDR3 in DNA: TGTGCCAGCAGCGCGTCTGGCAGGGGGTCCTACGAGCAGTACTTC.

The chain couples TRBV30 to TRBJ2-2; 11 positions agree with TRBD2. CDR3 length equals 17 residues. The V and J ends lost 0 bases and 5 bases, in that order; junction bases with no gene match: 8. Germline loops: CDR1 GTSNPN, CDR2 SVGIG (reference sequence). This chain's CDR3 is CAWSVGLAGGPTGELFF. DNA for the CDR3: TGTGCCTGGAGTGTAGGGCTAGCGGGAGGACCAACCGGGGAGCTGTTTTTT. Looking up the rest from reference TRBV30 and TRBJ2-2 gives the full variable domain: SQTIHQWPATLVQPVGSPLSLECTVEGTSNPNLYWYRQAAGRGLQLLFYSVGIGQISSEVPQNLSASRPQDRQFILSSKKLLLSDSGFYLCAWSVGLAGGPTGELFFGEGSRLTVL.

The rearrangement joins TRBV6-5 to TRBJ2-7; D is unclear. CDR3 length: 14 residues. Germline loops: CDR1 MNHEY, CDR2 SVGAGI. Trimming left V 5 bases short and J 1 base short, with 12 bases between. CDR3 nucleotides: TGTGCCAGCAGTCAAACCAAGGGTTCCTACGAGCAGTACTTC. It specifies CASSQTKGSYEQYF.